A single sample is the source of the 31 T cell receptor beta chains below, sequenced in a study of cytomegalovirus exposure and HLA in healthy donors. The PCR was carried out with 60 Vbeta primers and 13 Jbeta primers. Method: immunoSEQ multiplex PCR; TCRdb's copy keeps in-frame clones and lacks some. The sample shows 110,000 or so clones, 82% of them seen only once. Sequenced: PBMCs. The receptors derive from a woman aged 18-35 years in good health and CMV-seronegative.

V and J are TRBV7-2 and TRBJ2-6; 9 bases align to TRBD1. CDR3 size: 16 residues. Germline V gene lookup returns CDR1 SGHTA and CDR2 FQGNSA. The ends lost 5 bases at V and 4 bases at J; junction bases unmatched: 6. CDR3 region: CASSDRDRAGANVLTF. The CDR3 coding sequence is TGTGCCAGCAGCGACCGGGACAGGGCCGGGGCCAACGTCCTGACTTTC.

The chain carries TRBV7-8 and TRBJ2-7; 8 positions match TRBD2. In germline, CDR1 is SGHVS, CDR2 FQNEAQ. J gave up 6 bases and V 3 bases, and 7 bases lay outside the gene matches. The CDR3 sequence is 14 residues long. CDR3 sequence (DNA): TGTGCCAGCAGCTTGAGCGGGGGCGGGAGCGAGCAGTACGTC. Its protein is CASSLSGGGSEQYV.

J is TRBJ1-5 and V is TRBV28; D remains ambiguous. This CDR3 comprises 13 residues. The V gene's germline CDR1 is MDHEN and CDR2 SYDVKM. The ends were cut back, 6 bases at V and 6 bases at J, with 12 bases in the middle. CDR3 loop: CASRYHRSQPQHF. CDR3 coding DNA: TGTGCCAGCAGATATCACAGATCTCAGCCCCAGCATTTT.

The V call is TRBV19, the J call TRBJ2-3; TRBD2 might be the D (6 bases). With 3 bases removed from V and 4 bases from J, the gap between germline ends came to 17 bases. CDR3 length: 16 amino acids. CDR1 is LNHDA, CDR2 SQIVND, per germline (reference sequence). CDR3 amino acids: CASSIGGVRNADTQYF. The CDR3 DNA is TGTGCCAGTAGTATTGGCGGGGTAAGGAATGCAGATACGCAGTATTTT.

This clone occurred a few times. J is TRBJ2-1 and V is TRBV6-6; no reliable D call. Germline CDR1 reads MNHNY; CDR2 reads SVGAGI (reference sequence). V lost 2 bases, J lost 8 bases, and 4 bases lay in between. This CDR3 comprises 11 residues. CDR3 amino acids: CASSYRDEQFF. CDR3 in DNA: TGTGCCAGCAGTTACCGCGATGAGCAGTTCTTC.

This chain connects TRBV4-1 to TRBJ1-2, with D possibly matching TRBD1 (6 bases). This CDR3 has 13 residues. V lost 0 bases and J 9 bases, leaving 11 bases between the germline ends. CDR1 and CDR2 (germline): MGHRA, YSYEKL. CDR3 DNA: TGCGCCAGCAGCCAAGATCAGGGGAATAGCTACACCTTC. Translation gives CASSQDQGNSYTF.

This clone has more than one count but fewer than ten. The CDR3 DNA sequence: TGCAGCGTTGTTGACCTAGGTGGCTACACCTTC. Translating gives CSVVDLGGYTF. The chain uses TRBV29-1 and TRBJ1-2; D is unresolved. This CDR3 comprises 11 residues. Trimming took off 4 bases at V and 7 bases at J, with 10 bases between the two ends. Germline V gene sequence: CDR1 SQVTM, CDR2 ANQGSEA.

This clone has only one observation. The genes are TRBV6-5 and TRBJ1-6; the match to TRBD1 covers 7 bases. V lost 5 bases, J lost 9 bases, and 10 bases stayed unmatched. The germline V gene encodes CDR1 MNHEY and CDR2 SVGAGI. This CDR3 spans 15 amino acids. CDR3 nucleotides: TGTGCCAGCAGTACGACAGGGAAGAATTTTTCACCCCTCCACTTT. It translates to CASSTTGKNFSPLHF.

The rearrangement links TRBV15 to TRBJ1-1; D not resolved. V dropped 3 bases and J dropped 3 bases, with 8 bases sitting between them. The germline V gene encodes CDR1 LNHNV and CDR2 YYDKDF (reference sequence). The CDR3 has 13 residues. DNA for the CDR3: TGTGCCACCAGCAGGACTTTGGACACTGAAGCTTTCTTT. Protein: CATSRTLDTEAFF.

This rearrangement joins TRBV19 to TRBJ1-2, with D unclear. CDR3 size: 13 residues. The V gene's germline CDR1 is LNHDA and CDR2 SQIVND (reference sequence). The V and J ends lost 0 bases and 4 bases respectively, with 6 bases between them. The CDR3 DNA sequence: TGTGCCAGTAGTATAGAACAGCTCTATGGCTACACCTTC. As protein: CASSIEQLYGYTF.

This clone was detected a few times. The chain recombines TRBV28 with TRBJ1-1; TRBD1 matches 8 bases. Germline CDR1 MDHEN, CDR2 SYDVKM. The junction had 12 bases not matched to a gene; V was cut back by 5 bases and J by 1 base. The CDR3 spans 17 residues. The CDR3 reads CASSPSGQGGRNTEAFF. CDR3 DNA: TGTGCCAGCAGTCCGTCCGGACAGGGAGGTAGGAACACTGAAGCTTTCTTT.

V and J are TRBV19 and TRBJ2-3; D might be TRBD1 (6 bases). The CDR3 loop spans 15 amino acids. CDR1 is LNHDA, CDR2 SQIVND, per germline (reference sequence). Trimming pared 5 bases from V and 0 bases from J, leaving 12 bases between. In nucleotides, the CDR3 is TGTGCCAGTAGTGGGGGCAGTCCTAGCACAGATACGCAGTATTTT. Protein product: CASSGGSPSTDTQYF.

The chain has TRBV6-4 and TRBJ1-2, with 8 bases that match TRBD1. The CDR3 consists of 14 residues. The germline V gene has CDR1 MRHNA and CDR2 SNTAGT. With V trimmed by 7 bases and J by 7 bases, 11 bases remained unmatched. The DNA for the CDR3 is TGTGCCAGCAAGTTACAGGGGGGTTCTTCTGGCTACACCTTC. Translating gives CASKLQGGSSGYTF.

The chain has TRBV19 and TRBJ1-2; D perhaps matches TRBD1 (6 bases). CDR1 LNHDA and CDR2 SQIVND come from the germline V gene (reference sequence). This CDR3 is built from 15 residues. The V gene lost 4 bases and the J gene lost 0 bases, with 12 bases spanning the gap. CDR3 nucleotides: TGTGCCAGTAGTAGATTACAGGGAGCTAACTATGGCTACACCTTC. Its protein product is CASSRLQGANYGYTF.

The chain combines TRBV6-6 with TRBJ1-4; perhaps TRBD1 as D (5 bases). The germline V and J ends were trimmed by 4 bases and 7 bases, with 10 bases remaining between them. The CDR3 has 13 amino acids. The germline CDR1 and CDR2 sequences are MNHNY and SVGAGI (reference sequence). DNA for the CDR3: TGTGCCAGCAGTTGGCAGGGAGGTGAAAAACTGTTTTTT. As protein: CASSWQGGEKLFF.

CDR3 region: CATARRGSSTIYF. The CDR3 coding sequence is TGTGCCACGGCGCGACGGGGGTCTAGCACCATATATTTT. The J gene is TRBJ1-3, the V gene TRBV28; D may be TRBD1 (5 bases). Between the trimmed V and J ends, which lost 10 bases and 9 bases, there was a span of 19 bases. The CDR3 runs 13 residues. CDR1 is MDHEN and CDR2 is SYDVKM in the germline V gene.

This clone was observed once. This chain links TRBV5-6 with TRBJ2-7; no definite D call. Trimming removed 0 bases from V and 0 bases from J, with 10 bases in between. The germline CDR1 and CDR2 sequences are SGHDT and YYEEEE. The CDR3 sequence is 15 residues long. CDR3 sequence (DNA): TGTGCCAGCAGCTTGGGTTTTGTGAGCTCCTACGAGCAGTACTTC. Its protein product is CASSLGFVSSYEQYF.

V usage is TRBV19 and J usage is TRBJ1-2, with TRBD1 as a possible D gene (6 bases). The germline CDR1 and CDR2 sequences are LNHDA and SQIVND (reference sequence). V lost 5 bases and J 4 bases, leaving 17 bases between the germline ends. CDR3 length equals 15 residues. The CDR3 bases are TGTGCCAGTAGTGAACAGGGAATAACCGGCTATGGCTACACCTTC. Its protein is CASSEQGITGYGYTF.

This chain links TRBV11-3 with TRBJ2-1; 8 bases align to TRBD2. This CDR3 has 15 amino acids. Trimming cost V 5 bases and J 3 bases; bases outside gene matches: 6. CDR1 SGHNT and CDR2 YENEEA come from the germline V gene. CDR3 DNA: TGTGCCAGCAGCGCTAGGGCGGGGGGCTACAATGAGCAGTTCTTC. Translating it yields CASSARAGGYNEQFF.

V usage is TRBV28 and J usage is TRBJ1-5, with D tentatively TRBD1 (5 bases). This CDR3 spans 15 amino acids. V was cut by 5 bases and J by 0 bases, with 11 bases left in between. The germline CDR1 and CDR2 sequences are MDHEN and SYDVKM. The CDR3 here is CASSVRVFSNQPQHF. CDR3 nucleotides: TGTGCCAGCAGTGTCAGGGTGTTTAGCAATCAGCCCCAGCATTTT.

The chain uses TRBV4-1 and TRBJ2-1; 10 bases agree with TRBD2. Germline values: CDR1 MGHRA, CDR2 YSYEKL. V was pared by 1 base and J by 0 bases, with 0 bases of the junction left unmatched. The CDR3 extends over 16 amino acids. The CDR3 DNA reads as TGCGCCAGCAGCCAAGGACTAGCGGGCTCCTACAATGAGCAGTTCTTC. Protein product: CASSQGLAGSYNEQFF.

The chain employs TRBV12-5 and TRBJ2-5, with 8 bases aligning to TRBD2. The CDR3 runs to 16 residues. Losses at the gene ends were 1 base for V and 4 bases for J; bases not matched to a gene: 8. Germline loops: CDR1 LGHNT, CDR2 FRNRAP. As DNA, the CDR3 is TGTGCTAGTGGTTTGGCATATAGCGGGAAGGTAGAGACCCAGTACTTC. Encoded protein: CASGLAYSGKVETQYF.

This chain joins TRBV19 and TRBJ1-1, with D perhaps matching TRBD1 (6 bases). Per germline, CDR1 LNHDA and CDR2 SQIVND (reference sequence). The V end was cut by 9 bases, the J end by 1 base, with 15 bases between. This CDR3 comprises 14 residues. CDR3 amino acids: CASSTGNRNTEAFF. The CDR3 DNA follows: TGTGCCAGCTCTACAGGGAACAGGAACACTGAAGCTTTCTTT.

The V call is TRBV14, the J call TRBJ1-2; 7 nucleotides match TRBD1. CDR3 length equals 14 residues. V was pared by 1 base and J by 7 bases, with 6 bases of the junction left unmatched. CDR1 is SGHDN, CDR2 FVKESK, per germline. CDR3 amino acids: CASSQVGGGFGYTF. In nucleotides, the CDR3 is TGTGCCAGCAGCCAAGTCGGAGGGGGCTTTGGCTACACCTTC.

V is TRBV6-1 and J is TRBJ2-3, with 7 bases aligning to TRBD1. The trim removed 7 bases at V and 4 bases at J, leaving 8 bases unmatched. This CDR3 is 14 amino acids long. Germline V gene data show CDR1 as MNHNS and CDR2 as SASEGT. DNA of the CDR3: TGTGCCAGCACCCAGGGGGTTGCATCAGATACGCAGTATTTT. It yields the protein CASTQGVASDTQYF.

The chain joins TRBV6-5 to TRBJ2-1; 12 bases align to TRBD2. V lost 2 bases and J lost 5; bases outside the gene matches: 1. The germline V gene has CDR1 MNHEY and CDR2 SVGAGI. The CDR3 totals 15 residues. The CDR3 is CASSYGLAGNNEQFF. The CDR3 DNA is TGTGCCAGCAGTTACGGACTAGCGGGAAACAATGAGCAGTTCTTC.

The genes are TRBV27 and TRBJ2-3, with 7 bases identical to TRBD2. After removal of 6 bases from V and 0 bases from J, the junction contained 3 bases not matched to a gene. This CDR3 is built from 14 residues. Germline assignment: CDR1 MNHEY and CDR2 SMNVEV (reference sequence). Written as DNA, the CDR3 is TGTGCCAGCAGGAGCGGGACCAGCACAGATACGCAGTATTTT. This sequence encodes CASRSGTSTDTQYF.

The gene calls are TRBV6-5 and TRBJ2-1; 14 bases align to TRBD2. With 7 bases clipped from V and 8 bases from J, the junction kept 7 bases outside the gene matches. Germline V gives CDR1 MNHEY, CDR2 SVGAGI. The CDR3 loop spans 15 amino acids. The CDR3 is CASTIGTSGSDEQFF. CDR3 DNA sequence: TGTGCCAGCACCATTGGGACTAGCGGGAGCGATGAGCAGTTCTTC.

The chain joins TRBV30 to TRBJ2-3; possibly TRBD1 for D (5 bases). The CDR3 length is 12 residues. In germline, CDR1 is GTSNPN, CDR2 SVGIG (reference sequence). V lost 2 bases and J 6 bases, leaving 9 bases between the germline ends. CDR3 sequence reads: CAWSQGRDTQYF. The CDR3 bases are TGTGCCTGGAGTCAGGGTAGGGATACGCAGTATTTT.

This clone is a singleton in its sample. CDR3 coding DNA: TGTGCCAGCAGCTTAGGGAGAGGCTACACCTTC. Amino acid sequence: CASSLGRGYTF. The V and J genes are TRBV11-2 and TRBJ1-2; D unresolved. From germline, CDR1 is SGHAT and CDR2 FQNNGV. The CDR3 runs 11 residues. Deletions cut 1 base from V and 8 bases from J, with 5 bases between.

The chain combines TRBV14 with TRBJ1-1; no clear D. The V end was cut by 2 bases, the J end by 1 base, with 14 bases between. The length of the CDR3 is 16 residues. Germline assignment: CDR1 SGHDN and CDR2 FVKESK. The CDR3 nucleotides read TGTGCCAGCAGCCAAAGATGGGCAGGAACGAACACTGAAGCTTTCTTT. Translating gives CASSQRWAGTNTEAFF.